This T cell receptor beta chain was recovered during a study of shared T cell receptors in the human thymus. The CDR3 runs to 16 residues. Losses at the gene ends were 11 bases for V and 0 bases for J; bases not matched to a gene: 14. Germline assignment: CDR1 ENHRY and CDR2 SYGVKD. Data came from immunoSEQ multiplex PCR; TCRdb stores just in-frame clones and leaves some out. The table records about 730,000 clones, around 85% of them present only once. These same data were also listed under a study on human thymus T cells. From that second work: Gene usage for V and J segments appeared biased in thymic and blood repertoires.

Material for sequencing was thymocytes. The clonotype comes from a girl younger than two with a congenital heart defect. The chain couples TRBV10-3 to TRBJ1-1; 8 positions match TRBD1. This CDR3 is CASAPFGQGLNTEAFF. CDR3 DNA sequence: TGTGCCTCCGCTCCCTTTGGACAGGGACTGAACACTGAAGCTTTCTTT.